This T cell receptor (beta chain) stems from a study of T cell responses to AZD1222 COVID-19 vaccine. The length of the CDR3 is 12 residues. The V end lost 7 bases, the J end lost 4 bases, and 12 bases lay between the germline ends. Per germline, CDR1 SGHTS and CDR2 YDEGEE. Method: immunoSEQ multiplex PCR; TCRdb's copy keeps in-frame clones and lacks some. The table records about 190,000 clones, around 87% of them present only once. The V gene is TRBV5-8, the J gene TRBJ2-7; D unclear. The source is an adult in good health. The sequencing here drew on peripheral blood, taken on day 0 of MenACWY control vaccination. Written as DNA, the CDR3 is TGTGCCAGCTCGGTGTCGGCTTACGAGCAGTACTTC. This translates into CASSVSAYEQYF.